This T cell receptor beta chain was obtained from a study of blood T cell repertoires in COVID-19. Whole-study context: Collection of acute and convalescent COVID-19 samples took place in the United States, Italy and Spain.

The J segment lost 5 bases and the V segment lost 2 bases, leaving 5 bases of the junction unmatched. This CDR3 region has 16 residues. Germline CDR1 and CDR2: SGHVS and FQNEAQ. Under the authors' procedure: Researchers report that nucleated cell counts were estimated from reference gene primer amplification. Clones were sequenced by immunoSEQ multiplex PCR, and TCRdb holds only the in-frame ones, with some missing. That table is the source of V, J and clone size, and D and trimming were worked out from the DNA. The sample shows 360,000 or so clones, around 90% of them seen only once. Patients of the Seattle cohort, enrolled during active infection, were followed longitudinally.

This receptor was obtained from an older woman with COVID-19, enrolled during active disease. This sequence joins TRBV7-8 and TRBJ1-5; 11 bases line up with TRBD1. What was sequenced was peripheral blood. The CDR3 region is CASSLWTGGTDQPQHF. For the CDR3, the DNA is TGTGCCAGCAGCTTATGGACAGGGGGCACCGATCAGCCCCAGCATTTT.